In its sample, the clone carrying this T cell receptor (beta chain) was seen once. Trimming removed 1 base at V and 0 bases at J, with 5 bases between. This CDR3 has 15 amino acids. The V gene's germline CDR1 is SGHNT and CDR2 YYREEE (reference sequence). This sample was taken from a study of T cell changes during pregnancy in multiple sclerosis. Assay: immunoSEQ multiplex PCR; the TCRdb copy retains only in-frame clones and omits some. The data hold about 39,000 clones, with about 91% observed a single time. Sequences were derived from CD4+ T cells from peripheral blood mononuclear cells, sampled after pregnancy. The receptor's source is a female donor in good health, enrolled as a control in a pregnancy study. V is TRBV5-4 and J is TRBJ2-6; D ambiguous. The chain's CDR3 is CASSLSGSGANVLTF. CDR3 in DNA: TGTGCCAGCAGCTTGTCGGGCTCTGGGGCCAACGTCCTGACTTTC.